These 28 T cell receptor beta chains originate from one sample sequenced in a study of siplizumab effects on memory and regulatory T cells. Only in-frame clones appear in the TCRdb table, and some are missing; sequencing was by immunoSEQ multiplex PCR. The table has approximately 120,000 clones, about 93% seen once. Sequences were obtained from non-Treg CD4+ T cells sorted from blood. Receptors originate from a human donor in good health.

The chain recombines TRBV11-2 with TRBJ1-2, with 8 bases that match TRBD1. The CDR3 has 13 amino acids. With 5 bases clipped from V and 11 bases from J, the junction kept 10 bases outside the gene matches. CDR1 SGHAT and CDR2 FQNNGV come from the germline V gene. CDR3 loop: CASSPGQGSLYTF. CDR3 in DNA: TGTGCCAGCAGCCCTGGACAGGGTAGTTTATACACCTTC. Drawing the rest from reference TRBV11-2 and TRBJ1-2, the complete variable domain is EAGVAQSPRYKIIEKRQSVAFWCNPISGHATLYWYQQILGQGPKLLIQFQNNGVVDDSQLPKDRFSAERLKGVDSTLKIQPAKLEDSAVYLCASSPGQGSLYTFGSGTRLTVV.

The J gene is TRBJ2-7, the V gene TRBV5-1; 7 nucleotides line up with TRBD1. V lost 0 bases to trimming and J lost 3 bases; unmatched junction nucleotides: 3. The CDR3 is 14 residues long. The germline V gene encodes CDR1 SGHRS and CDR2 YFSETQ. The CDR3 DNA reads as TGCGCCAGCAGCTTGGGGCCAGGGGGCTACGAGCAGTACTTC. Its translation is CASSLGPGGYEQYF.

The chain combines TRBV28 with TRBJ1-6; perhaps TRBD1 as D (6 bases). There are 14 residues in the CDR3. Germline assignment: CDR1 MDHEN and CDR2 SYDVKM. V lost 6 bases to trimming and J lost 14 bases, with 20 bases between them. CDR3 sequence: CASRGSGGLMALHF. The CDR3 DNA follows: TGTGCCAGCAGGGGATCTGGGGGCTTGATGGCCCTCCACTTT.

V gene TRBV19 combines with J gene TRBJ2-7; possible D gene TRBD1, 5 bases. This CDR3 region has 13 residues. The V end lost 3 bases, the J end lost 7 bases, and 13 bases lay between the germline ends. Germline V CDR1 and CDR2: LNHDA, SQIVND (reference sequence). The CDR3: CASSIRGAVEQYF. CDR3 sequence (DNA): TGTGCCAGTAGTATTAGGGGTGCGGTGGAGCAGTACTTC.

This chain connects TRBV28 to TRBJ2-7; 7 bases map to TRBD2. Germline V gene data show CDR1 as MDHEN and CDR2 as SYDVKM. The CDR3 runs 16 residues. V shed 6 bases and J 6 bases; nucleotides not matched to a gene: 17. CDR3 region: CASSKVGPGRASEQYF. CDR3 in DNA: TGTGCCAGCAGCAAAGTTGGGCCAGGGAGGGCGTCCGAGCAGTACTTC.

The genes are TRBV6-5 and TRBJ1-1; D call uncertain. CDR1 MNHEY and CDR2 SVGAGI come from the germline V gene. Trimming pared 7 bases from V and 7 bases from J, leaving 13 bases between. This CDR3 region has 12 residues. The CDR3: CASITPHGEAFF. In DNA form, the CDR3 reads TGTGCCAGCATCACACCCCATGGTGAAGCTTTCTTT.

The CDR3 nucleotides are TGTGCCAGCAGCTTGGGGTGGGGAAATGAAGCTTTCTTT. This encodes CASSLGWGNEAFF. The gene calls are TRBV5-4 and TRBJ1-1; unclear D gene. Germline V gene lookup returns CDR1 SGHNT and CDR2 YYREEE (reference sequence). This CDR3 is 13 amino acids long. Trimming cost V 0 bases and J 7 bases, with 10 bases left between them.

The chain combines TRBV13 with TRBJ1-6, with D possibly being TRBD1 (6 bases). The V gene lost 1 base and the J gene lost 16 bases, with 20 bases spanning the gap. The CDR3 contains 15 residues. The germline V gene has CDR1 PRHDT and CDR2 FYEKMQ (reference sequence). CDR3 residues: CASSLARQGPTLLHF. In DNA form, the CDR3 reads TGTGCCAGCAGCTTAGCTCGTCAGGGGCCAACTTTGCTCCACTTT. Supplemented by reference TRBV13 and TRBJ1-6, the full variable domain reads AAGVIQSPRHLIKEKRETATLKCYPIPRHDTVYWYQQGPGQDPQFLISFYEKMQSDKGSIPDRFSAQQFSDYHSELNMSSLELGDSALYFCASSLARQGPTLLHFGNGTRLTVT.

The CDR3 DNA reads as TGCGCCAGCAGCTGGGATAGCGGTAGAGATACGCAGTATTTT. As protein: CASSWDSGRDTQYF. J is TRBJ2-3 and V is TRBV5-1, with D possibly TRBD2 on 6 matching bases. CDR1 and CDR2 (germline): SGHRS, YFSETQ. V lost 3 bases and J lost 5, with 13 bases in between. The CDR3 covers 14 residues.

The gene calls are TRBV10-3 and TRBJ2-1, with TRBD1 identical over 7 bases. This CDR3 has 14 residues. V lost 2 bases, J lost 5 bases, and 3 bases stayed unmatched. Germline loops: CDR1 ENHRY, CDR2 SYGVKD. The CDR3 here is CAISEDRADNEQFF. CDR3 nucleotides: TGTGCCATCAGTGAGGACAGGGCTGACAATGAGCAGTTCTTC.

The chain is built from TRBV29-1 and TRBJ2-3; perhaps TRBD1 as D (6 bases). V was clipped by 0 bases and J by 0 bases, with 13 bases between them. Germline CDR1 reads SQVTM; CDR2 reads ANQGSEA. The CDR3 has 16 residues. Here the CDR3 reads CSVEDREQGSTDTQYF. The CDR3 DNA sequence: TGCAGCGTTGAAGATCGAGAACAGGGAAGCACAGATACGCAGTATTTT.

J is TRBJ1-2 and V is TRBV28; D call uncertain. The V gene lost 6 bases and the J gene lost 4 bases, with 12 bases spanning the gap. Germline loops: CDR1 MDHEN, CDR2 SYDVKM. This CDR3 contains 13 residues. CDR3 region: CASSGVRLYGYTF. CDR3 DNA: TGTGCCAGCAGCGGCGTGAGGCTCTATGGCTACACCTTC.

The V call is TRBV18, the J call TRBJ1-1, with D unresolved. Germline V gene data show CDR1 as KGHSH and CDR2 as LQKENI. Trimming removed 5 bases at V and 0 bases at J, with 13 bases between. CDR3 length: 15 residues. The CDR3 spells CASSTPPNLNTEAFF. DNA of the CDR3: TGTGCCAGCTCAACCCCACCAAATCTGAACACTGAAGCTTTCTTT. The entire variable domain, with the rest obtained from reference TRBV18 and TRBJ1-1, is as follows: NAGVMQNPRHLVRRRGQEARLRCSPMKGHSHVYWYRQLPEEGLKFMVYLQKENIIDESGMPKERFSAEFPKEGPSILRIQQVVRGDSAAYFCASSTPPNLNTEAFFGQGTRLTVV.

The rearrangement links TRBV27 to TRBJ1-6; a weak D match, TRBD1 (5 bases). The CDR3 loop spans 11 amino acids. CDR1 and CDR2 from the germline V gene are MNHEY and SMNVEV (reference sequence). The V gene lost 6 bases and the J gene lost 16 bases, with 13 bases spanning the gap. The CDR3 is CASSSPGELHF. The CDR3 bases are TGTGCCAGCAGCTCCCCGGGGGAACTCCACTTT.

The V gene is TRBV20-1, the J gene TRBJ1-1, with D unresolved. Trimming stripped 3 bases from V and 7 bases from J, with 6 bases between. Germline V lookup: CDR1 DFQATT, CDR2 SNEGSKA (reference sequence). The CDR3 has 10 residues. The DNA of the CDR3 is TGCAGTGCTAGGAGAGATGAAGCTTTCTTT. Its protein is CSARRDEAFF.

The CDR3 DNA reads as TGTGCCAGTATGGGAGGGGGGACAAGCGGGTTTGGGACCCAGTACTTC. Protein product: CASMGGGTSGFGTQYF. V is TRBV19 and J is TRBJ2-5, with a tentative D call TRBD2 (7 bases). Trimming took off 7 bases at V and 7 bases at J, with 25 bases between the two ends. CDR3 length: 16 amino acids. Germline V gene data show CDR1 as LNHDA and CDR2 as SQIVND (reference sequence). The full variable domain, rest sourced from reference TRBV19 and TRBJ2-5, is DGGITQSPKYLFRKEGQNVTLSCEQNLNHDAMYWYRQDPGQGLRLIYYSQIVNDFQKGDIAEGYSVSREKKESFPLTVTSAQKNPTAFYLCASMGGGTSGFGTQYFGPGTRLLVL.

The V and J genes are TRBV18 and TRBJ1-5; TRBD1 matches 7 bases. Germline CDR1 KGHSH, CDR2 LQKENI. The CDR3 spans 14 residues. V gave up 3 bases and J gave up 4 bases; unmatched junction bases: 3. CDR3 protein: CASSPGQWNQPQHF. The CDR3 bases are TGTGCCAGCTCACCGGGACAGTGGAATCAGCCCCAGCATTTT. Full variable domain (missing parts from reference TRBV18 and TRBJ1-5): NAGVMQNPRHLVRRRGQEARLRCSPMKGHSHVYWYRQLPEEGLKFMVYLQKENIIDESGMPKERFSAEFPKEGPSILRIQQVVRGDSAAYFCASSPGQWNQPQHFGDGTRLSIL.

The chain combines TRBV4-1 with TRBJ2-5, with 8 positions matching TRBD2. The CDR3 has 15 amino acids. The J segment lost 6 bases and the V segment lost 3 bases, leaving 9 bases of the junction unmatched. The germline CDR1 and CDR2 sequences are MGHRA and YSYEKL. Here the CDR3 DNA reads TGCGCCAGCAGCCATGGGGACGAGCGGGAGAAGACCCAGTACTTC. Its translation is CASSHGDEREKTQYF.

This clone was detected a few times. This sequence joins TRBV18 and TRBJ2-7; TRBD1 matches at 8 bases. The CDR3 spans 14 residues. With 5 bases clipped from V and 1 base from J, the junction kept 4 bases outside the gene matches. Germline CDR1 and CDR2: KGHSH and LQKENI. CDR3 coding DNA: TGTGCCAGCTCAGTCGGGACAGGTTCCTACGAGCAGTACTTC. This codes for CASSVGTGSYEQYF.

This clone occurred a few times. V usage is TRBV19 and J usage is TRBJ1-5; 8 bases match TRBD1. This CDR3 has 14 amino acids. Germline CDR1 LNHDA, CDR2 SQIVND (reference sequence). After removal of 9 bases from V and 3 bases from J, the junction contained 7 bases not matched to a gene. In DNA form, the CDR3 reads TGTGCCAGCCAGGGGGCTATGGCCAATCAGCCCCAGCATTTT. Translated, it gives CASQGAMANQPQHF.

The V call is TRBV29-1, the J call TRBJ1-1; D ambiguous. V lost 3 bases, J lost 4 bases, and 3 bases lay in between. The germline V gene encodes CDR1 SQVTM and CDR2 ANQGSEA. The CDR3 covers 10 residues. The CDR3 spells CSVESTEAFF. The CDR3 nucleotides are TGCAGCGTTGAGTCCACTGAAGCTTTCTTT.

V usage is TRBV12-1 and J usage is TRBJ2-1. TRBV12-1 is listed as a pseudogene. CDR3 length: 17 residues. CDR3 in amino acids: CASSPSPGRSSYNEQFF. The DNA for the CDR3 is TGTGCCAGCAGCCCCTCCCCCGGCCGAAGCTCCTACAATGAGCAGTTCTTC.

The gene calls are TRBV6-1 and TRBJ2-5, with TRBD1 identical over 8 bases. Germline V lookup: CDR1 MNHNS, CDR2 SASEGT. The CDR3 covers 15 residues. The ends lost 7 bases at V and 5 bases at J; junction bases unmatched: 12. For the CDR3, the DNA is TGTGCCAGCACCCGGACCGGACAGGGTGGGGAGACCCAGTACTTC. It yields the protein CASTRTGQGGETQYF.

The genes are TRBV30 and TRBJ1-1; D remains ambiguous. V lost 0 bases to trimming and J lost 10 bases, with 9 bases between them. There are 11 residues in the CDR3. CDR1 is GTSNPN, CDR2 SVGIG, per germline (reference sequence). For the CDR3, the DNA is TGTGCCTGGAGTGTAGGTCTTTTAGCTTTCTTT. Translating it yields CAWSVGLLAFF.

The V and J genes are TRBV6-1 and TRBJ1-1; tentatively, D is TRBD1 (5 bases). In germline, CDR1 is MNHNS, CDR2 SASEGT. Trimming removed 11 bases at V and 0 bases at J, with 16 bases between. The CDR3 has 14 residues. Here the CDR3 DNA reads TGTGCCTCCTTATCGGGACCCATGAACACTGAAGCTTTCTTT. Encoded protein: CASLSGPMNTEAFF.

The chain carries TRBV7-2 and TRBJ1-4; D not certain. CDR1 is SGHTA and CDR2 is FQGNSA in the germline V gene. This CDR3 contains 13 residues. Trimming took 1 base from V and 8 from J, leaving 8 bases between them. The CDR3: CASSLGLAEKLFF. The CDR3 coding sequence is TGTGCCAGCAGCTTAGGTTTAGCCGAAAAACTGTTTTTT.

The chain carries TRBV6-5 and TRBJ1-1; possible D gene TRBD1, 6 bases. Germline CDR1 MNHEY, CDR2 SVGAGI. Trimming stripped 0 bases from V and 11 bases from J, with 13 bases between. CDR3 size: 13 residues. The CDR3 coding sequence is TGTGCCAGCAGTTACTCAATGGGGGCGAGGGCTTTCTTT. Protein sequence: CASSYSMGARAFF.

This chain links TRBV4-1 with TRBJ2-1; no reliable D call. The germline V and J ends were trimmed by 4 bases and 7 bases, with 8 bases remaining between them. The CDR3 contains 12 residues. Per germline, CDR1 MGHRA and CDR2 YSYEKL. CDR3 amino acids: CASSRLGNEQFF. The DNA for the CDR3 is TGCGCCAGCAGCCGTTTGGGGAATGAGCAGTTCTTC.